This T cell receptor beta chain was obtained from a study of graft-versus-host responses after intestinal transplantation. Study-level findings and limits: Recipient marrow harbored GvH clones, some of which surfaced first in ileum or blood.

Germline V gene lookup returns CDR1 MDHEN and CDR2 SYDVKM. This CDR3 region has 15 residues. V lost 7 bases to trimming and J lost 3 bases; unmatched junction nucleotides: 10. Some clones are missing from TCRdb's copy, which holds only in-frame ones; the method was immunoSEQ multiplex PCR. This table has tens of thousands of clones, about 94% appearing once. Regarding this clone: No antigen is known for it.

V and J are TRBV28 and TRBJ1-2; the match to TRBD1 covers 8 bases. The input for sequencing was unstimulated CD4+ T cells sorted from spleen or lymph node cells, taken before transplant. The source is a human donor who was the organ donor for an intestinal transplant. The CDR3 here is CASNLLTGGDYGYTF. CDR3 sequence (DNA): TGTGCCAGCAACTTATTAACAGGGGGGGACTATGGCTACACCTTC.